These 11 T cell receptor beta chains were sequenced from one sample in a study of T cells after somatic rescue of genetic block. Produced via immunoSEQ multiplex PCR; TCRdb's table is partial and in-frame only. The table has tens of thousands of clones, about 87% seen once. The sample comprised peripheral blood mononuclear cells (PBMCs). These TCRs come from a woman under 30.

The V gene is TRBV11-3, the J gene TRBJ2-7; a weak D match, TRBD2 (5 bases). Trimming removed 2 bases from V and 5 bases from J, with 19 bases in between. This CDR3 comprises 16 residues. CDR1 is SGHNT and CDR2 is YENEEA in the germline V gene. The CDR3 sequence: CASSLRFTGEEDEQYF. DNA for the CDR3: TGTGCCAGCAGCTTAAGATTTACCGGGGAAGAGGACGAGCAGTACTTC.

The rearrangement uses TRBV4-1 and TRBJ1-1; tentatively, D is TRBD1 (5 bases). CDR3 length: 13 amino acids. Trimming removed 4 bases at V and 1 base at J, with 7 bases between. Germline CDR1 reads MGHRA; CDR2 reads YSYEKL. The DNA for the CDR3 is TGCGCCAGCAGCCCCAGGGAGAACACTGAAGCTTTCTTT. This encodes CASSPRENTEAFF.

V and J are TRBV6-6 and TRBJ1-5; 8 nucleotides align to TRBD1. Germline values: CDR1 MNHNY, CDR2 SVGAGI (reference sequence). The CDR3 sequence is 14 residues long. V lost 6 bases, J lost 6 bases, and 7 bases stayed unmatched. CDR3 region: CASSQQGGSQPQHF. The CDR3 DNA sequence: TGTGCCAGCAGCCAACAGGGGGGTAGTCAGCCCCAGCATTTT.

This clone was seen only once. J is TRBJ2-5 and V is TRBV4-3; D assignment may be TRBD1 or TRBD2 (5 bases each). The last part of the DNA fits TRBJ2-7 better; the J call may be wrong. CDR1 and CDR2 from the germline V gene are LGHNA and YSLEER. The CDR3 has 13 amino acids. CDR3 protein: CASSQWWGNEQYF. For the CDR3, the DNA is TGCGCCAGCAGCCAATGGTGGGGGAACGAGCAGTACTTC.

The CDR3 DNA is TGTGCCAGCAGCGTAGGTCTAGCGGGAGTGCTCTACGAGCAGTACTTC. Its translation: CASSVGLAGVLYEQYF. J is TRBJ2-7 and V is TRBV9, with TRBD2 matching 10 bases. Germline V gene data show CDR1 as SGDLS and CDR2 as YYNGEE. V was clipped by 0 bases and J by 3 bases; unmatched bases: 6. The CDR3 sequence is 16 residues long.

The gene calls are TRBV5-4 and TRBJ1-5, with TRBD1 as a possible D gene (6 bases). Trimming pared 2 bases from V and 1 base from J, leaving 7 bases between. CDR1 and CDR2 (germline): SGHNT, YYREEE (reference sequence). The CDR3 loop spans 14 amino acids. CDR3 in DNA: TGTGCCAGCAGCTTAGGGGGAAGCAATCAGCCCCAGCATTTT. It codes for CASSLGGSNQPQHF. Full variable domain (remainder filled in from reference TRBV5-4 and TRBJ1-5): ETGVTQSPTHLIKTRGQQVTLRCSSQSGHNTVSWYQQALGQGPQFIFQYYREEENGRGNFPPRFSGLQFPNYSSELNVNALELDDSALYLCASSLGGSNQPQHFGDGTRLSIL.

The chain carries TRBV7-9 and TRBJ2-1; the match to TRBD2 covers 7 bases. Per germline, CDR1 SEHNR and CDR2 FQNEAQ (reference sequence). The CDR3 consists of 16 residues. J gave up 2 bases and V 0 bases, and 4 bases lay outside the gene matches. CDR3 nucleotide sequence: TGTGCCAGCAGCTTAGCGCGCCTAGCGGCCTACAATGAGCAGTTCTTC. Residues: CASSLARLAAYNEQFF.

This chain connects TRBV29-1 to TRBJ2-5, with TRBD2 matching over 11 bases. J lost 7 bases, V lost 2 bases, and 3 bases had no gene match. CDR3 length: 13 residues. The V gene's germline CDR1 is SQVTM and CDR2 ANQGSEA. The CDR3 DNA sequence: TGCAGCGTTGAAATAGCGGGAGGGCGGACCCAGTACTTC. Protein: CSVEIAGGRTQYF.

The rearrangement joins TRBV27 to TRBJ1-1, with TRBD1 as a possible D gene (6 bases). The germline gives CDR1 MNHEY, CDR2 SMNVEV (reference sequence). The CDR3 loop spans 13 amino acids. V was clipped by 5 bases and J by 5 bases, with 12 bases between them. In nucleotides, the CDR3 is TGTGCCAGCAGTACAGGGTGGGGAACTGAAGCTTTCTTT. Amino acid sequence: CASSTGWGTEAFF.

The rearrangement uses TRBV15 and TRBJ2-5; D ambiguous. Per germline, CDR1 LNHNV and CDR2 YYDKDF (reference sequence). Trimming shortened V by 0 bases and J by 7 bases, and 9 bases separated the two germline ends. CDR3 size: 13 residues. As DNA, the CDR3 is TGTGCCACCAGCAGAGATGAATATCGGACCCAGTACTTC. It translates to CATSRDEYRTQYF.

This chain connects TRBV4-3 to TRBJ1-5; tentatively, D is TRBD1 (6 bases). Per germline, CDR1 LGHNA and CDR2 YSLEER. V lost 0 bases, J lost 4 bases, and 10 bases lay in between. CDR3 length equals 15 residues. CDR3 coding DNA: TGCGCCAGCAGCCAAGATGGCAGGGGAAATCAGCCCCAGCATTTT. Protein sequence: CASSQDGRGNQPQHF.